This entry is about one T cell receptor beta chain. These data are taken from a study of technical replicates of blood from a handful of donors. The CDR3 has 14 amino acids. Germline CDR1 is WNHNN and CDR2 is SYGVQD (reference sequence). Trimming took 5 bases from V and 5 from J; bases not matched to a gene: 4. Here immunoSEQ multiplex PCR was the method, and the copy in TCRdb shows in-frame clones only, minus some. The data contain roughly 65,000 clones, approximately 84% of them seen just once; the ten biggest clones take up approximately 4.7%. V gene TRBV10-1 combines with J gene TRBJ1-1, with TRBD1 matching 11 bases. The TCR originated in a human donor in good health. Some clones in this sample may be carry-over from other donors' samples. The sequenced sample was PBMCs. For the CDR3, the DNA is TGCGCCAGCAGTACCCGGGACAGGGGGACTGAAGCTTTCTTT. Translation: CASSTRDRGTEAFF.